This T cell receptor beta chain was identified in a study of cytomegalovirus exposure and HLA in healthy donors. About the research overall: The same platform as the approximately 700 first-cohort repertoires was used for the 100 to 150 validation repertoires, a later analysis reported. Study-level results: There were 164 TCR beta chains listed as cytomegalovirus-associated.

On this clone: What it binds is unknown.

This CDR3 is built from 15 residues. Germline CDR1 SGHTA, CDR2 FQGTGA. After removal of 5 bases from V and 1 base from J, the junction contained 2 bases not matched to a gene. The table came from immunoSEQ multiplex PCR; TCRdb's copy has only in-frame clones and leaves some out. The profile shows 220,000 or so clones, around 90% of them singletons. Material for sequencing was PBMCs. The clonotype was recovered from a woman in her late teens or twenties in good health and CMV-seropositive. J is TRBJ2-2 and V is TRBV7-3; TRBD1 aligns across 9 bases. The CDR3 reads CASSRQGGNTGELFF. CDR3 bases: TGTGCCAGCAGCCGACAGGGGGGGAACACCGGGGAGCTGTTTTTT. Filled out from reference TRBV7-3 and TRBJ2-2, the complete variable domain reads GAGVSQTPSNKVTEKGKYVELRCDPISGHTALYWYRQSLGQGPEFLIYFQGTGAADDSGLPNDRFFAVRPEGSVSTLKIQRTERGDSAVYLCASSRQGGNTGELFFGEGSRLTVL.